This TCR beta chain was recovered during a study of early T cells in non-severe SARS-CoV-2 infection. On the study more broadly: Unpaired chains resulted from sequencing bulk RNA of unsorted whole blood.

Germline CDR1 reads SGHRS; CDR2 reads YFSETQ. The junction had 5 bases not matched to a gene; V was cut back by 4 bases and J by 2 bases. CDR3 length: 15 residues. The library protocol tagged individual cDNA molecules with unique molecular identifiers. One entry per CDR3 protein, called by TCRdb with MiXCR from the 5' RACE reads. The sample lists roughly 93,000 distinct CDR3 sequences; under 15% were seen once. The TCR originated in an adult who was a healthcare worker with PCR-confirmed SARS-CoV-2 infection or an uninfected control (not recorded which). Input material: whole blood. The chain recombines TRBV5-1 with TRBJ2-7; 11 bases agree with TRBD1. The CDR3 nucleotides are TGCGCCAGCAGCGAATGGACAGGGGGCCCCTACGAGCAGTACGTC. Translation: CASSEWTGGPYEQYV.